This T cell receptor beta chain stems from a study of control samples from healthy donors and cancer patients (dated by TCRdb to about 2020). Concerning this clone itself: Its antigen has not been determined. Base qualities are missing; no much larger clone stands one base away.

The library was prepared using the immunoSEQ multiplex PCR assay. In its TCRdb copy, this immuneACCESS table keeps in-frame sequences only and misses some clones. Where compared with another copy, unresolved V genes explain less than half of these, and the others have no known cause. The sample table lists roughly 150,000 clones, over 90% of them with a count of one. The top ten clones comprise about 2.4% of the sample. CDR1 and CDR2 were assigned from the germline V gene as KGHDR and SFDVKD. The CDR3 has 14 amino acids, counting the end cysteine and phenylalanine. This entry keeps only the CDR3 DNA: 42 bases, framed from base 1. V gives up 4 bases and J gives up 1 base, and the segment between their germline ends measures 9 bases.

The TCR comes from a man aged 45-60 years in good health. Rearrangement joined TRBV24-1 to TRBJ2-5, with the D gene too uncertain to name. Sample: blood. The CDR3 region reads CATSDKLPQETQYF. In nucleotides, the sequence is TGTGCCACCAGTGACAAACTGCCCCAAGAGACCCAGTACTTC.